These 3 T cell receptor beta chains share one sample of origin, sequenced in a study of cytomegalovirus exposure and HLA in healthy donors. PCR primers comprised 60 Vbeta and 13 Jbeta primers. Only in-frame clones appear in the TCRdb table, and some are missing; sequencing was by immunoSEQ multiplex PCR. The repertoire includes 250,000 to 350,000 clones, 86% of them detected once, and around 3.7% sits in the top ten. Input material: PBMCs. The origin of the receptors is a man in his forties in good health and CMV-seropositive.

The V call is TRBV28, the J call TRBJ1-5, with a possible D match to TRBD1 (6 bases). Germline CDR1 MDHEN, CDR2 SYDVKM. This CDR3 comprises 15 residues. The germline V and J ends were trimmed by 5 bases and 7 bases, with 18 bases remaining between them. The CDR3 DNA sequence: TGTGCCAGCAGTGCGCCGGGGACATCGGACCAGCCCCAGCATTTT. Translation gives CASSAPGTSDQPQHF.

The chain combines TRBV29-1 with TRBJ2-5; TRBD2 is a possible D gene (5 bases). Trimming left V 3 bases short and J 4 bases short, with 9 bases between. This CDR3 region has 12 residues. Germline values: CDR1 SQVTM, CDR2 ANQGSEA. CDR3 nucleotides: TGCAGCGTTGAGGGAGAGACAGAGACCCAGTACTTC. Residues: CSVEGETETQYF.

In regard to this clone: This sample also contains other DNA sequences that code for the same CDR3. The chain joins TRBV6-6 to TRBJ2-3; 8 positions agree with TRBD1. This CDR3 has 12 residues. Germline V gene data show CDR1 as MNHNY and CDR2 as SVGAGI (reference sequence). V lost 5 bases, J lost 6 bases, and 1 base stayed unmatched. CDR3 residues: CASSPGGDTQYF. The CDR3 DNA reads TGTGCCAGCAGTCCAGGGGGCGATACGCAGTATTTT.